The TCR beta chain described here comes from a study of shared T cell receptors in the human thymus. Measured with immunoSEQ multiplex PCR; TCRdb has only the in-frame clones, and not every one. The data contain roughly 550,000 clones, 78% of them singletons. The CDR3 covers 14 residues. Germline V gene lookup returns CDR1 KGHSH and CDR2 LQKENI. V lost 2 bases, J lost 4 bases, and 2 bases stayed unmatched. In addition, the sample was reused for a study of human thymus T cells. That work contributes: Resected material from corrective heart surgery provided the thymus tissue analysed. Thymic repertoires overlap heavily among unrelated individuals, related research has reported.

The rearrangement joins TRBV18 to TRBJ2-7; 10 positions agree with TRBD1. The TCR was taken from a boy less than two years old with a congenital heart defect. The sequencing sample was made of thymocytes. This CDR3 reads CASSPWDRGYEQYF. In DNA, the CDR3 is TGTGCCAGCTCACCATGGGACAGGGGTTACGAGCAGTACTTC.